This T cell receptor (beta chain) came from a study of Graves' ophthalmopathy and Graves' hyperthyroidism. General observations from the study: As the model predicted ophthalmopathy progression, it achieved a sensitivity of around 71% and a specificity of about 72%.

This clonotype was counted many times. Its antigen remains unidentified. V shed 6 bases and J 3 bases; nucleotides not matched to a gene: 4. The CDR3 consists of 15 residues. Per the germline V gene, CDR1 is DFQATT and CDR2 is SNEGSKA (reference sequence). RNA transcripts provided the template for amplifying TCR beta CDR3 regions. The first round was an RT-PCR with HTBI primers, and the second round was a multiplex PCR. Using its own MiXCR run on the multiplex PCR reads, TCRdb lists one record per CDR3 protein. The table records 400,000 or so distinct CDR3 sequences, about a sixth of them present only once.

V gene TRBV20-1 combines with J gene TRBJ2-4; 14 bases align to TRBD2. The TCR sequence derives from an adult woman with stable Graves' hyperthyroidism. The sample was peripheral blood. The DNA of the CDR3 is TGCAGTGCCTCGGGACTAGCGGGAGTCAAAAACATTCAGTACTTC. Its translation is CSASGLAGVKNIQYF.